The entry below describes one T cell receptor (beta chain). The germline CDR1 and CDR2 sequences are KGHSH and LQKENI. The CDR3 has 13 amino acids. V was trimmed by 2 bases and J by 2 bases, leaving 6 bases between them. These data belong to a study of blood T cell repertoires in COVID-19. Study-wide background: Specimens from acute and convalescent COVID-19 originated in the United States, Italy and Spain. In each case, the material was cDNA or gDNA derived from T cells, B-cell-depleted T cells, or PBMCs.

As processed by the authors: Nucleated cell counts were estimated from reference gene primer amplification. The assay was immunoSEQ multiplex PCR, and TCRdb's table has in-frame clones only and misses some. V and J calls and clone size are copied from that table; D and trimming were computed from the DNA. The sample includes a few hundred thousand clones, around 84% of them seen just once. The TCR originated in a man aged 45 to 65 with acute or convalescent COVID-19. This chain links TRBV18 with TRBJ2-5, with D maybe TRBD1 (5 bases). The source material was peripheral blood. The CDR3 loop reads CASSPDSQETQYF. CDR3 DNA: TGTGCCAGCTCACCAGACAGTCAAGAGACCCAGTACTTC.